This T cell receptor (beta chain) was recovered during a study of cytomegalovirus exposure and HLA in healthy donors. The CDR3 covers 14 residues. Germline CDR1 and CDR2: SGHDT and YYEEEE. V was trimmed by 1 base and J by 10 bases, leaving 17 bases between them. Study-wide results and caveats: Rare TCR sequences dominated, though some public TCRs recurred in many donors. A prior analysis recorded that most TCR beta V segments were productive about 87% or about 30% of the time.

This clone was counted a single time. Its matching antigen is unknown. Amplification used 60 Vbeta primers and 13 Jbeta primers. This table comes from immunoSEQ multiplex PCR, and its TCRdb copy is limited to in-frame clones, with some not included. The sample lists roughly 150,000 clones; around 83% were seen once. This TCR was sampled from a man aged 30-40 years in good health and CMV-seropositive. V gene TRBV5-6 combines with J gene TRBJ1-1; no firm D call. Sample: PBMCs. CDR3 amino acids: CASSLFRMPGGAFF. CDR3 in DNA: TGTGCCAGCAGCTTGTTCAGGATGCCAGGAGGAGCTTTCTTT.